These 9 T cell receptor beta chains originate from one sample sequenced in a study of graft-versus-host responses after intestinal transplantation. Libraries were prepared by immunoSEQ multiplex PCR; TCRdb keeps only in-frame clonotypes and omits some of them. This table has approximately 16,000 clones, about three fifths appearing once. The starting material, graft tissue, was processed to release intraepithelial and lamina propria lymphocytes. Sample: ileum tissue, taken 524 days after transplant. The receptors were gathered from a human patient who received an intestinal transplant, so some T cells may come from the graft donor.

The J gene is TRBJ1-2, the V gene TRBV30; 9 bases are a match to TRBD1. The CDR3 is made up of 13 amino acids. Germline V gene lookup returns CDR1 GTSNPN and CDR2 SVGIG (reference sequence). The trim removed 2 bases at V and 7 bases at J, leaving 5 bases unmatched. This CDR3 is CAWSWDRVSGYTF. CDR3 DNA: TGTGCCTGGAGTTGGGACAGGGTTTCTGGCTACACCTTC.

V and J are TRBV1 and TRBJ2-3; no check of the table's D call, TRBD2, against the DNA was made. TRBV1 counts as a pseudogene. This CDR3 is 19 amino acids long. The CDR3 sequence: CTSSQDPSGGALGTDTQYF. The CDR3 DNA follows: TGCACCAGCAGCCAAGATCCCAGCGGGGGGGCTCTGGGTACAGATACGCAGTATTTT.

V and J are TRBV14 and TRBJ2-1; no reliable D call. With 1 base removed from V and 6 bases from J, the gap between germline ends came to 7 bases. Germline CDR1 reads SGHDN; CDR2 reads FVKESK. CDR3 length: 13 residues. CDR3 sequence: CASSQAVGNEQFF. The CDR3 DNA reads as TGTGCCAGCAGCCAAGCAGTTGGCAATGAGCAGTTCTTC.

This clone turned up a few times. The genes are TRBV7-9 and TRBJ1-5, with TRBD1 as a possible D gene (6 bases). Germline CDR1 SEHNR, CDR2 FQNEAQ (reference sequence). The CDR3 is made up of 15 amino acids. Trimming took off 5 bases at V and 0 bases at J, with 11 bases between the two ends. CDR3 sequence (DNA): TGTGCCAGCAGCCTGGGACACAGTAGCAATCAGCCCCAGCATTTT. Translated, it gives CASSLGHSSNQPQHF.

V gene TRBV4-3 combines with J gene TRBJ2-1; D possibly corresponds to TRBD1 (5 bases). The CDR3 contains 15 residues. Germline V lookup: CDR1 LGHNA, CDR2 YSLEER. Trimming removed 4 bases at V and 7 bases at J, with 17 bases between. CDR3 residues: CASSLKTDPGNEQFF. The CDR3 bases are TGCGCCAGCAGCCTAAAGACGGACCCAGGGAATGAGCAGTTCTTC.

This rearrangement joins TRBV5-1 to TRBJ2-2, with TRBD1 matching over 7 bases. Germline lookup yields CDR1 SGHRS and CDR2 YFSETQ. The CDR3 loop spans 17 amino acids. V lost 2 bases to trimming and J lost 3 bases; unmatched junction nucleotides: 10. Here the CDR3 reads CASSFSLATGHTGELFF. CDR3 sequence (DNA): TGCGCCAGCAGCTTTTCCCTCGCGACAGGGCACACCGGGGAGCTGTTTTTT.

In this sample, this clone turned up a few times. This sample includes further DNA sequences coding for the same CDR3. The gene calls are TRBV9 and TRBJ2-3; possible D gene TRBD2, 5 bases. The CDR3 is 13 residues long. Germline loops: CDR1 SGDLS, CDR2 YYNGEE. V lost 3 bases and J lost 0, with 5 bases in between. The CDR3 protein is CASSGTSTDTQYF. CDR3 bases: TGTGCCAGCAGCGGGACTAGCACAGATACGCAGTATTTT.

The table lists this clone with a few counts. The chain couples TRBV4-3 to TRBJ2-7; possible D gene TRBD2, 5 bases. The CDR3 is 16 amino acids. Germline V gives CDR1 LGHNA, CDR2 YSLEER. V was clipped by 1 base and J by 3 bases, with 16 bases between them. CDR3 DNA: TGCGCCAGCAGCCAAGGGGGTGTATCGGGGAACTACGAGCAGTACTTC. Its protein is CASSQGGVSGNYEQYF.

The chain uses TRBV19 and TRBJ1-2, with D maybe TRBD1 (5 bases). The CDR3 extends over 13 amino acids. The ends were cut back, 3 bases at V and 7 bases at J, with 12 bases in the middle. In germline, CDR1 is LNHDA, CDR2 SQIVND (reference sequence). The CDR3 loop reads CASSMSGGGGYTF. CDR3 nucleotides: TGTGCCAGTAGTATGTCGGGGGGTGGTGGCTACACCTTC.